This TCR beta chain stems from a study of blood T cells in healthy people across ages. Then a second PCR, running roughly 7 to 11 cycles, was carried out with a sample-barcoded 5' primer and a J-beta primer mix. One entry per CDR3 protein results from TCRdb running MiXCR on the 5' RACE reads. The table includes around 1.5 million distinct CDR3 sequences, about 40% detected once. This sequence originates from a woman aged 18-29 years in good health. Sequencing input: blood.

The DNA for the CDR3 is TGTGCCAGCAAGGGCACCCTGTCCTCCTACGAGCAGTACTTC. Protein sequence: CASKGTLSSYEQYF. This chain links TRBV6-1 with TRBJ2-7, with D uncertain. V was cut by 7 bases and J by 0 bases, with 13 bases left in between. This CDR3 has 14 amino acids. Germline loops: CDR1 MNHNS, CDR2 SASEGT.